Presented here are 25 T cell receptor beta chains from one specimen sequenced in a study of blood T cell repertoires in COVID-19. The repertoire was sequenced with immunoSEQ multiplex PCR; TCRdb's copy has only in-frame clones and lacks some. The repertoire consists of about 140,000 clones, with around 80% occurring once and the leading ten covering under 4.5%. Material for sequencing was peripheral blood. The receptors were sampled from a man aged 60 to 75 with acute or convalescent COVID-19.

This clone came up once. Here the CDR3 DNA reads TGTGCCAGCAGCCAAGCCAGGGTTAATGGCTACACCTTC. Residues: CASSQARVNGYTF. The J gene is TRBJ1-2, the V gene TRBV14; possible D gene TRBD1, 5 bases. The CDR3 has 13 amino acids. Germline CDR1 SGHDN, CDR2 FVKESK. With 1 base removed from V and 6 bases from J, the gap between germline ends came to 9 bases.

V gene TRBV27 combines with J gene TRBJ2-7; 7 bases line up with TRBD2. CDR1 and CDR2 from the germline V gene are MNHEY and SMNVEV (reference sequence). The J segment lost 7 bases and the V segment lost 4 bases, leaving 13 bases of the junction unmatched. CDR3 length: 15 residues. The CDR3 DNA is TGTGCCAGCAGTTCGACTGGGGGAGCCGGGGGGGAGCAGTACTTC. It codes for CASSSTGGAGGEQYF.

The chain combines TRBV19 with TRBJ1-4; 8 bases line up with TRBD1. The CDR3 has 13 residues. Per germline, CDR1 LNHDA and CDR2 SQIVND (reference sequence). The trim removed 4 bases at V and 8 bases at J, leaving 3 bases unmatched. This chain's CDR3 is CASSTRDREKLFF. Written as DNA, the CDR3 is TGTGCCAGTAGTACCCGGGACAGGGAAAAACTGTTTTTT.

CDR3 in DNA: TGTGCCAGCAGCCCAACAGGGACCACTAACTATGGCTACACCTTC. This codes for CASSPTGTTNYGYTF. This rearrangement joins TRBV5-6 to TRBJ1-2, with a possible D match to TRBD1 (6 bases). V lost 4 bases and J lost 0, with 13 bases in between. Germline lookup yields CDR1 SGHDT and CDR2 YYEEEE. This CDR3 has 15 amino acids.

Many counts were recorded for this clone. This chain links TRBV27 with TRBJ1-4; 8 positions agree with TRBD1. CDR3 length: 15 amino acids. V lost 2 bases and J lost 7; bases outside the gene matches: 6. Germline-derived CDR1 and CDR2 are MNHEY and SMNVEV (reference sequence). CDR3 region: CASSLGGRGLEKLFF. CDR3 coding DNA: TGTGCCAGCAGTTTAGGGGGCAGGGGGCTTGAAAAACTGTTTTTT.

This chain uses TRBV6-5 with TRBJ2-6; 7 bases are a match to TRBD1. The V gene end was trimmed by 6 bases and the J gene end by 4 bases; junction bases not matched to a gene: 6. The germline V gene has CDR1 MNHEY and CDR2 SVGAGI. CDR3 size: 15 residues. The DNA for the CDR3 is TGTGCCAGCAGCCGAACAGGGGTCGGGGCCAACGTCCTGACTTTC. Encoded protein: CASSRTGVGANVLTF.

The chain combines TRBV9 with TRBJ1-6; 8 nucleotides match TRBD1. The trim removed 3 bases at V and 7 bases at J, leaving 9 bases unmatched. Looked up from germline, CDR1 is SGDLS and CDR2 is YYNGEE. This CDR3 is 16 amino acids long. The CDR3 here is CASSAPGQGGNSPLHF. CDR3 coding DNA: TGTGCCAGCAGCGCGCCCGGACAGGGAGGCAATTCACCCCTCCACTTT.

The chain joins TRBV5-1 to TRBJ1-6; unclear D gene. CDR1 SGHRS and CDR2 YFSETQ come from the germline V gene. The CDR3 extends over 15 amino acids. With 3 bases removed from V and 5 bases from J, the gap between germline ends came to 12 bases. CDR3 bases: TGCGCCAGCAGCTCTCTACCCGGGAATAATTCACCCCTCCACTTT. Its protein product is CASSSLPGNNSPLHF.

The chain recombines TRBV4-1 with TRBJ2-2; 7 bases map to TRBD1. This CDR3 comprises 16 residues. The V segment lost 0 bases and the J segment 2 bases; nucleotides outside the gene matches: 3. Germline V gene sequence: CDR1 MGHRA, CDR2 YSYEKL. Here the CDR3 DNA reads TGCGCCAGCAGCCAAGAAGGGACAGTAAACACCGGGGAGCTGTTTTTT. It encodes CASSQEGTVNTGELFF.

V is TRBV15 and J is TRBJ2-7; D is perhaps TRBD2 (5 bases). Trimming left V 1 base short and J 6 bases short, with 10 bases between. The CDR3 is 13 residues long. From germline, CDR1 is LNHNV and CDR2 YYDKDF (reference sequence). For the CDR3, the DNA is TGTGCCACCAGCAGAGGAGGGCACGGCGAGCAGTACTTC. Translating gives CATSRGGHGEQYF.

This clone showed up just a few times. This sequence joins TRBV7-3 and TRBJ2-7; 8 nucleotides align to TRBD2. The CDR3 spans 15 residues. Germline-derived CDR1 and CDR2 are SGHTA and FQGTGA. The J segment lost 2 bases and the V segment lost 4 bases, leaving 7 bases of the junction unmatched. CDR3 protein: CASSSSGGAAYEQYF. The CDR3 region has the DNA TGTGCCAGCAGCTCCTCGGGGGGGGCGGCCTACGAGCAGTACTTC.

In DNA, the CDR3 is TGTGCCAGTAGTATCCCTACGGGAGGGGGGCCCGGTGATGAGCAGTTCTTC. Its translation is CASSIPTGGGPGDEQFF. The V gene is TRBV19, the J gene TRBJ2-1, with 8 bases matching TRBD2. V was clipped by 3 bases and J by 8 bases; unmatched bases: 15. Germline-derived CDR1 and CDR2 are LNHDA and SQIVND (reference sequence). The CDR3 consists of 17 residues.

V is TRBV2 and J is TRBJ2-3; D uncertain. V was cut by 6 bases and J by 4 bases, with 20 bases left in between. This CDR3 has 16 residues. Looked up from germline, CDR1 is SNHLY and CDR2 is FYNNEI. CDR3 amino acids: CASSNALAAAPDTQYF. The CDR3 bases are TGTGCCAGCAGCAACGCCCTGGCGGCCGCGCCAGATACGCAGTATTTT.

The sample holds a few counts of this clone. CDR3 sequence (DNA): TGTGCCATTATGGGACAGCTGAACACTGAAGCTTTCTTT. As protein: CAIMGQLNTEAFF. V is TRBV28 and J is TRBJ1-1; TRBD1 matches at 7 bases. CDR3 length: 13 residues. Germline V gene sequence: CDR1 MDHEN, CDR2 SYDVKM. Trimming cost V 10 bases and J 0 bases; bases outside gene matches: 5.

The V and J genes are TRBV5-1 and TRBJ2-2; TRBD1 might be the D (5 bases). The CDR3 loop spans 15 amino acids. Trimming took off 2 bases at V and 5 bases at J, with 13 bases between the two ends. CDR1 is SGHRS, CDR2 YFSETQ, per germline. In DNA form, the CDR3 reads TGCGCCAGCAGCTTCCAAGGGGATTCGACCGGGGAGCTGTTTTTT. It codes for CASSFQGDSTGELFF.

This CDR3 reads CASSDAGDTEAFF. In DNA, the CDR3 is TGTGCCAGCAGTGATGCGGGGGACACTGAAGCTTTCTTT. V gene TRBV2 combines with J gene TRBJ1-1, with TRBD1 as a possible D gene (5 bases). The V end lost 3 bases, the J end lost 3 bases, and 8 bases lay between the germline ends. The germline CDR1 and CDR2 sequences are SNHLY and FYNNEI. This CDR3 comprises 13 residues.

The V and J genes are TRBV29-1 and TRBJ1-1, with D tentatively TRBD1 (6 bases). The length of the CDR3 is 11 residues. V was cut by 3 bases and J by 6 bases, with 8 bases left in between. Germline V gene lookup returns CDR1 SQVTM and CDR2 ANQGSEA. The CDR3: CSVDYRAEAFF. The CDR3 coding sequence is TGCAGCGTTGATTACAGGGCTGAAGCTTTCTTT.

The rearrangement uses TRBV6-1 and TRBJ1-5, with a tentative D call TRBD1 (5 bases). Deletions cut 4 bases from V and 1 base from J, with 17 bases between. The germline CDR1 and CDR2 sequences are MNHNS and SASEGT. This CDR3 region has 17 residues. CDR3 nucleotide sequence: TGTGCCAGCAGTGTTCACGCCGGGGGAACAAGCAATCAGCCCCAGCATTTT. Translating gives CASSVHAGGTSNQPQHF.

The rearrangement joins TRBV11-2 to TRBJ1-1; a weak D match, TRBD1 (5 bases). The ends were cut back, 4 bases at V and 4 bases at J, with 16 bases in the middle. This CDR3 has 15 residues. Germline V lookup: CDR1 SGHAT, CDR2 FQNNGV. The CDR3 loop reads CASSSYGYGGTEAFF. CDR3 nucleotides: TGTGCCAGCAGCTCGTACGGGTACGGGGGCACTGAAGCTTTCTTT.

This chain uses TRBV24-1 with TRBJ2-1, with TRBD1 matching 8 bases. Germline CDR1 and CDR2: KGHDR and SFDVKD. CDR3 length equals 17 residues. After removal of 0 bases from V and 7 bases from J, the junction contained 10 bases not matched to a gene. CDR3 amino acids: CATSDLPRTGFWNEQFF. The CDR3 DNA sequence: TGTGCCACCAGTGATTTGCCCCGGACAGGGTTTTGGAATGAGCAGTTCTTC.

The J gene is TRBJ2-1, the V gene TRBV10-1, with D unresolved. The V end was cut by 1 base, the J end by 9 bases, with 16 bases between. The germline CDR1 and CDR2 sequences are WNHNN and SYGVQD (reference sequence). CDR3 length: 15 amino acids. CDR3 sequence (DNA): TGCGCCAGCAGTGAGTGTTGTGGAGTTATAGGTGAGCAGTTCTTC. Translating gives CASSECCGVIGEQFF.

This clone was found many times. This chain joins TRBV7-2 and TRBJ2-1, with D maybe TRBD1 (6 bases). CDR1 is SGHTA and CDR2 is FQGNSA in the germline V gene. This CDR3 contains 15 residues. V was clipped by 2 bases and J by 1 base, with 9 bases between them. CDR3 bases: TGTGCCAGCAGCTTAACAGGGTCATCCTACAATGAGCAGTTCTTC. Its translation is CASSLTGSSYNEQFF.

The chain joins TRBV2 to TRBJ2-1; D call uncertain. Per the germline V gene, CDR1 is SNHLY and CDR2 is FYNNEI. This CDR3 spans 13 amino acids. The germline V and J ends were trimmed by 7 bases and 1 base, with 8 bases remaining between them. DNA for the CDR3: TGTGCCAGCACCTATTTGTCCTACAATGAGCAGTTCTTC. This encodes CASTYLSYNEQFF. The full variable domain, with the rest looked up from reference TRBV2 and TRBJ2-1, is EPEVTQTPSHQVTQMGQEVILRCVPISNHLYFYWYRQILGQKVEFLVSFYNNEISEKSEIFDDQFSVERPDGSNFTLKIRSTKLEDSAMYFCASTYLSYNEQFFGPGTRLTVL.

The V and J genes are TRBV7-8 and TRBJ1-4; D is possibly TRBD1 (5 bases). Germline assignment: CDR1 SGHVS and CDR2 FQNEAQ. Trimming removed 0 bases at V and 7 bases at J, with 12 bases between. This CDR3 spans 15 amino acids. The CDR3 sequence: CASSLAMGGIEKLFF. For the CDR3, the DNA is TGTGCCAGCAGCTTAGCTATGGGGGGAATTGAAAAACTGTTTTTT. Full variable domain (missing parts from reference TRBV7-8 and TRBJ1-4): GAGVSQSPRYKVAKRGQDVALRCDPISGHVSLFWYQQALGQGPEFLTYFQNEAQLDKSGLPSDRFFAERPEGSVSTLKIQRTQQEDSAVYLCASSLAMGGIEKLFFGSGTQLSVL.

The V and J genes are TRBV28 and TRBJ1-4, with 9 nucleotides matching TRBD1. In germline, CDR1 is MDHEN, CDR2 SYDVKM. The V gene end was trimmed by 5 bases and the J gene end by 5 bases; junction bases not matched to a gene: 3. The length of the CDR3 is 14 residues. CDR3 sequence reads: CASSPGTGNEKLFF. The CDR3 nucleotides are TGTGCCAGCAGTCCCGGGACAGGGAATGAAAAACTGTTTTTT.